Following are 5 T cell receptor beta chains from one sample sequenced in a study of blood T cell repertoires in COVID-19. TCRdb's table, derived via immunoSEQ multiplex PCR, lists solely in-frame clones and lacks some. The table shows hundreds of thousands of clones, with nearly 90% occurring only once. Sequencing was performed on PBMCs or T cells enriched from blood (not recorded which). The receptors originated from a woman younger than 35 with acute COVID-19.

This chain joins TRBV19 and TRBJ1-4, with 8 positions matching TRBD1. The V and J ends lost 3 bases and 5 bases, in that order; junction bases with no gene match: 5. The CDR3 totals 15 residues. Germline lookup yields CDR1 LNHDA and CDR2 SQIVND (reference sequence). Here the CDR3 DNA reads TGTGCCAGTAGTATGGGGGACAGGTCAAATGAAAAACTGTTTTTT. It is translated as CASSMGDRSNEKLFF.

The chain uses TRBV18 and TRBJ2-5; 9 nucleotides match TRBD1. The V and J ends lost 3 bases and 5 bases, in that order; junction bases with no gene match: 13. Germline CDR1 reads KGHSH; CDR2 reads LQKENI. This CDR3 has 17 amino acids. The CDR3 reads CASSPLGTGRRAETQYF. The CDR3 coding sequence is TGTGCCAGCTCACCCCTGGGGACAGGGCGGCGCGCTGAGACCCAGTACTTC.

The chain has TRBV7-2 and TRBJ1-1, with D possibly being TRBD1 (5 bases). Trimming removed 1 base at V and 3 bases at J, with 12 bases between. From germline, CDR1 is SGHTA and CDR2 FQGNSA. The CDR3 covers 15 residues. This chain's CDR3 is CASSLGGGLYTEAFF. CDR3 bases: TGTGCCAGCAGCTTAGGGGGGGGACTGTACACTGAAGCTTTCTTT.

This rearrangement joins TRBV28 to TRBJ1-1; TRBD1 might be the D (5 bases). Trimming pared 6 bases from V and 1 base from J, leaving 15 bases between. The germline gives CDR1 MDHEN, CDR2 SYDVKM. This CDR3 region has 15 residues. The CDR3 spells CASSRGGVQNTEAFF. DNA of the CDR3: TGTGCCAGCAGCCGTGGGGGGGTCCAGAACACTGAAGCTTTCTTT.

The chain links TRBV29-1 to TRBJ1-1; 7 bases align to TRBD1. V was pared by 6 bases and J by 0 bases, with 1 base of the junction left unmatched. This CDR3 comprises 12 residues. Germline CDR1 SQVTM, CDR2 ANQGSEA. This CDR3 is CSVTGVNTEAFF. For the CDR3, the DNA is TGCAGCGTCACAGGGGTGAACACTGAAGCTTTCTTT.